This is a list of T cell receptor beta chains from one sample in a study of regulatory T cells in long-lasting Graves disease. Using its own MiXCR run on the multiplex PCR reads, TCRdb lists one record per CDR3 protein. The profile covers approximately 470,000 distinct CDR3 sequences, with around 16% appearing a single time and 12% taken by the ten largest. The data also belong to a second study, concerning T cells in Graves' hyperthyroidism and ophthalmopathy.

The source was peripheral blood mononuclear cells (PBMCs), collected at new diagnosis, from a patient treated with antithyroid drugs. The receptors come from a man aged 40-49 years with Graves disease. Both conserved end residues are part of each CDR3. Fields, in order: D gene, V gene, J gene, clone size, CDR3 DNA, CDR3 protein. D genes are given only for firm matches. A clone size is listed for some rows: how often the clone was seen (once, few, many), or a class if it is expanded.

TRBD1,TRBV6-1,TRBJ1-6,many,TGTGCCAGCAGTGAAGAGGGACAGCCGAGCTCCTATAATTCACCCCTCCACTTT,CASSEEGQPSSYNSPLHF
-,TRBV3-1,TRBJ2-1,many,TGTGCCAGCAGCCCCCTGGGGCTGGAAAATGAGCAGTTCTTC,CASSPLGLENEQFF
TRBD2,TRBV7-9,TRBJ2-3,many,TGTGCCAGCAGTTCTCCCCCCCGGGATAGCGGGAACACAGATACGCAGTATTTT,CASSSPPRDSGNTDTQYF
-,TRBV12-3/TRBV12-4,TRBJ1-1,many,TGTGCCAGCAGTTTAAGTACAGTCGGAACTGAAGCTTTCTTT,CASSLSTVGTEAFF
-,TRBV3-1,TRBJ1-2,many,TGTGCCAGCAGCCAAGACCCTGGCAGGTCTATTGGCTACACCTTC,CASSQDPGRSIGYTF
-,TRBV29-1,TRBJ2-3,many,TGCAGCGTTGAAGGGAGCCCTCCGGGTGGTTCAGATACGCAGTATTTT,CSVEGSPPGGSDTQYF
TRBD2,TRBV29-1,TRBJ2-5,many,TGCAGCGTAAGGGGACTAGCGGGAGAGACCCAGTACTTC,CSVRGLAGETQYF
TRBD1,TRBV6-1,TRBJ2-7,many,TGTGCCAGCAGTGAAGTGAGCAGGGGGCAAAACTACGAGCAGTACTTC,CASSEVSRGQNYEQYF
-,TRBV5-1,TRBJ1-2,few,TGCGCCAGCAGCCCCTCGGACACTTCCTATGGCTACACCTTC,CASSPSDTSYGYTF
-,TRBV5-1,TRBJ2-1,few,TGCGCCAGCAGCTTGGAAGGGACCACCTACAATGAGCAGCTCTTC,CASSLEGTTYNEQLF
TRBD1,TRBV28,TRBJ2-3,many,TGTGCCAGCAGTCGAAGACAGGGGCGAGGGGCAGATACGCAGTATTTT,CASSRRQGRGADTQYF
-,TRBV19,TRBJ2-3,-,TGTGCCAGTAGTAGTAGGATAGCGGATACGCAGTATTTT,CASSSRIADTQYF
-,TRBV27,TRBJ2-1,-,TGTGCCAGCAGTCCAACCCCCAGGGGCGGGTACAATGAGCAGTTCTTC,CASSPTPRGGYNEQFF
-,TRBV5-1,TRBJ2-3,many,TGCGCCAGCAGCCCCGAGATTAGCGGAAGCACAGATACGCAGTATTTT,CASSPEISGSTDTQYF
TRBD2,TRBV20-1,TRBJ2-3,-,TGCAGTGCTTCGACTAGCGGGAGTCCAGATACGCAGTATTTT,CSASTSGSPDTQYF
-,TRBV27,TRBJ1-5,many,TGTGCCAGCAGTCCTCGGACGGTCCCTAGCAATCAGCCCCAGCATTTT,CASSPRTVPSNQPQHF
-,TRBV2,TRBJ2-5,-,TGTGCCAGCAGGCCGGTGGAGACCCAGTACTTC,CASRPVETQYF
TRBD1,TRBV5-1,TRBJ2-7,many,TGCGCCAGCAGAGGGCAGGGGGCCTCCTACGAGCAGTACTTC,CASRGQGASYEQYF
-,TRBV6-1,TRBJ1-1,many,TGTGCCAGCAGGACTTCGACAGGAACATCGAACACTGAAGCTTTCTTT,CASRTSTGTSNTEAFF
TRBD1,TRBV12-3/TRBV12-4,TRBJ1-1,many,TGTGCCAGCAGACTGGGACAGGGTGGGACTGAAGCTTTCTTT,CASRLGQGGTEAFF
-,TRBV5-5,TRBJ2-5,-,TGTGCCAGCCACAAGGGGTCGACCCAGTACTTC,CASHKGSTQYF
TRBD2,TRBV20-1,TRBJ2-1,many,TGCAGTGCTATTGCGCTAGCGGGAGACAATGAGCAGTTCTTC,CSAIALAGDNEQFF
-,TRBV7-9,TRBJ2-2,-,TGTGCCAGCAGAATGACCAGGGATACCGGGGAGCTGTTTTTT,CASRMTRDTGELFF
TRBD2,TRBV15,TRBJ2-1,-,TGTGCCACCAGTATAAGCGGGAGGGCCGGCAATGAGCAGTTCTTC,CATSISGRAGNEQFF
-,TRBV15,TRBJ2-1,few,TGTGCCACCAGCAGAGATCCCAGGCCTTCCAATGAGCAGTTCTTC,CATSRDPRPSNEQFF
TRBD2,TRBV7-6,TRBJ2-3,many,TGTGCCAGCAGCTTAGTGCGACTAGCGGGAGATACGCAGTATTTT,CASSLVRLAGDTQYF
TRBD2,TRBV5-6,TRBJ2-1,-,TGTGCCAGCAGCCCGACTAGCGAGACCCCCTCCTACAATGAGCAGTTCTTC,CASSPTSETPSYNEQFF